This entry lists 6 T cell receptor beta chains sequenced from one sample in a study of graft-versus-host responses after intestinal transplantation. Profiled with immunoSEQ multiplex PCR; TCRdb holds only in-frame clones, not every one. Of approximately 77,000 clones in the sample, about 90% were seen once. The starting material was PBMCs, obtained 98 days after intestinal transplantation. Receptor source: a human patient who received an intestinal transplant, so some T cells may come from the graft donor.

The CDR3 spells CASSPGTSYYNEQFF. The CDR3, as DNA: TGTGCCAGCAGCCCCGGGACTAGCTACTACAATGAGCAGTTCTTC. The J gene is TRBJ2-1, the V gene TRBV2; 9 bases are shared with TRBD2. The CDR3 is 15 amino acids. Trimming took 6 bases from V and 3 from J; bases not matched to a gene: 6. Germline CDR1 is SNHLY and CDR2 is FYNNEI.

The chain joins TRBV18 to TRBJ2-7; the D gene is possibly TRBD2 (5 bases). The V and J ends lost 2 bases and 0 bases respectively, with 11 bases between them. Germline V lookup: CDR1 KGHSH, CDR2 LQKENI. The CDR3 totals 15 residues. CDR3 protein: CASSPGRESSYEQYF. In DNA form, the CDR3 reads TGTGCCAGCTCACCAGGAAGGGAGAGCTCCTACGAGCAGTACTTC. The complete variable domain, with remaining parts taken from reference TRBV18 and TRBJ2-7, reads NAGVMQNPRHLVRRRGQEARLRCSPMKGHSHVYWYRQLPEEGLKFMVYLQKENIIDESGMPKERFSAEFPKEGPSILRIQQVVRGDSAAYFCASSPGRESSYEQYFGPGTRLTVT.

This chain uses TRBV4-1 with TRBJ1-2; possibly TRBD1 for D (5 bases). The CDR3 runs to 15 residues. Per germline, CDR1 MGHRA and CDR2 YSYEKL. Trimming pared 4 bases from V and 2 bases from J, leaving 14 bases between. The CDR3 protein is CASSPLEGFNYGYTF. CDR3 bases: TGCGCCAGCAGCCCTCTAGAGGGGTTCAACTATGGCTACACCTTC.

V gene TRBV5-1 combines with J gene TRBJ1-2; no firm D call. This CDR3 comprises 15 residues. Trimming left V 0 bases short and J 3 bases short, with 12 bases between. CDR1 is SGHRS and CDR2 is YFSETQ in the germline V gene. Here the CDR3 reads CASSLDPPPYYGYTF. The CDR3 DNA sequence: TGCGCCAGCAGCTTGGATCCCCCCCCGTACTATGGCTACACCTTC.

In this sample, this clone turned up once. The chain links TRBV27 to TRBJ2-7; unclear D gene. Germline loops: CDR1 MNHEY, CDR2 SMNVEV (reference sequence). CDR3 length: 13 residues. V was pared by 3 bases and J by 1 base, with 7 bases between. The CDR3 nucleotides are TGTGCCAGCAGTTTCGGTCGATCCTACGAGCAGTACTTC. Translated, it gives CASSFGRSYEQYF.

The genes are TRBV12-5 and TRBJ1-3, with 7 nucleotides matching TRBD1. The junction had 8 bases not matched to a gene; V was cut back by 7 bases and J by 2 bases. The CDR3 is 15 residues long. Germline CDR1 LGHNT, CDR2 FRNRAP. The CDR3 nucleotides are TGTGCTAGTGCTTACGACAGGGCGGCTGGAAACACCATATATTTT. Its translation: CASAYDRAAGNTIYF.